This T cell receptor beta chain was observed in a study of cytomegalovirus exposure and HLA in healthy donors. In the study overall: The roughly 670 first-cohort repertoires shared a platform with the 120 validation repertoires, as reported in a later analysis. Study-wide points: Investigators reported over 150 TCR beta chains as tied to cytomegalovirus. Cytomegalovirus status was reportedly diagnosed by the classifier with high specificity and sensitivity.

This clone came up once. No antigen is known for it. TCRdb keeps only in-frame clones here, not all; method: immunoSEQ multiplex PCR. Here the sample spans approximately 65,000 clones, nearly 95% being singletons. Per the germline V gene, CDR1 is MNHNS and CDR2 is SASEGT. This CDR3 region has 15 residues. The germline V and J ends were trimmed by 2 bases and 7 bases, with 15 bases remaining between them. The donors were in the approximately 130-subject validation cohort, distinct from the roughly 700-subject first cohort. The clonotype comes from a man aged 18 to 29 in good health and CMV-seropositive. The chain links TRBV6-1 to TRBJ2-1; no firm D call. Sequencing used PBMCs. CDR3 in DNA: TGTGCCAGCAGTGAATTTGGTCGGAGCCGGAATGAGCAGTTCTTC. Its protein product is CASSEFGRSRNEQFF.